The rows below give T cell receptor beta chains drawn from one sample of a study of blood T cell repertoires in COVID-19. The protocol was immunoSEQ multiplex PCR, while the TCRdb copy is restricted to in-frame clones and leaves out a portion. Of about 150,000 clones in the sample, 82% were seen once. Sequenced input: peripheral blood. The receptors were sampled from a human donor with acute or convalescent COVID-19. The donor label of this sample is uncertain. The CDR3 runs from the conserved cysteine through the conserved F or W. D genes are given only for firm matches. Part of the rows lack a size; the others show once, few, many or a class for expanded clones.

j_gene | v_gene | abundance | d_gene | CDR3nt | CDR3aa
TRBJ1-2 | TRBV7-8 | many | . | TGTGCCAGCAGCTTAAGGAGAGATGGCTACACCTTC | CASSLRRDGYTF
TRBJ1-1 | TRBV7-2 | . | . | TGTGCCAGCAGCATCACAACAGGGTTGAGCACTGAAGCTTTCTTT | CASSITTGLSTEAFF
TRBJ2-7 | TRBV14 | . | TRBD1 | TGTGCCAGCAGCCAAGTGGGACAGGGGTCCTACGAGCAGTACTTC | CASSQVGQGSYEQYF
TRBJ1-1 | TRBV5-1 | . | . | TGCGCCAGCAGCTCGACACCGAACACTGAAGCTTTCTTT | CASSSTPNTEAFF
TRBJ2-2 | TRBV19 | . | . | TGTGCCAGTAGAGGCGGGGCCGGGGAGCTGTTTTTT | CASRGGAGELFF
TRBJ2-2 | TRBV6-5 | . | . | TGTGCCAGCAGTTACCTAGAGAACACCGGGGAGCTGTTTTTT | CASSYLENTGELFF
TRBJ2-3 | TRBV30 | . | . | TGTGCCTGGAGTGTAGGTGGGGGGGCCACAGATACGCAGTATTTT | CAWSVGGGATDTQYF
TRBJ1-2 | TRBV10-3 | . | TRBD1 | TGTGCCATCAGTGAGTCGGGGACAGGGGGAGACGGCTACACCTTC | CAISESGTGGDGYTF
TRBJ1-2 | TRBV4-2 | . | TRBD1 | TGTGCCAGCAGCCAAGGGACAGGGGTCGATGGCTACACCTTC | CASSQGTGVDGYTF
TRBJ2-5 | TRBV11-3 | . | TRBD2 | TGTGCCAGCAGCTTAGGCAGCGGGGAGGGTGAGACCCAGTACTTC | CASSLGSGEGETQYF
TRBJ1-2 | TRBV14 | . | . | TGTGCCAGCAGCCAGGCTTATGAATCGAGGGGCTACACCTTC | CASSQAYESRGYTF
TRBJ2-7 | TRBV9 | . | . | TGTGCCAACGTACACGGCAGGGGTTACGAGCAGTACTTC | CANVHGRGYEQYF
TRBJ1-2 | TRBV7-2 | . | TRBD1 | TGTGCCAGCCGGGCAGGGGGTAACACTAATGGCTACACCTTC | CASRAGGNTNGYTF
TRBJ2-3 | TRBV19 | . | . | TGTGCCAGTAGTATCCAGGGAATGGCAGATACGCAGTATTTT | CASSIQGMADTQYF
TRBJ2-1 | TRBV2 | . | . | TGTGCCAGCACCGATTACGGATCCGGGAATGAGCAGTTCTTC | CASTDYGSGNEQFF
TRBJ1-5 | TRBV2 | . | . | TGTGCCAGCAGTGAAAACAGGGCGAATCAGCCCCAGCATTTT | CASSENRANQPQHF
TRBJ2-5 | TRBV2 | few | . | TGTGCCAGCAGTGTCGGTCGGGGAACCCAAGAGACCCAGTACTTC | CASSVGRGTQETQYF
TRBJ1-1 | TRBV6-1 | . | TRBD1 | TGTGCCAGCAGTACGGGACAGGGGACTGAAGCTTTCTTT | CASSTGQGTEAFF
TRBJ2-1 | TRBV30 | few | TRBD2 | TGTGCCTGGAGTGCAGGTCTAGCGGGGGCTGGGCAGTTCTTC | CAWSAGLAGAGQFF
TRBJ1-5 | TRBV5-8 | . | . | TGTGCCAGCAGCTTTTACCGCTCGGAGCCCCAGCATTTT | CASSFYRSEPQHF